These T cell receptor beta chains were read from a single sample in a study of T cells in localized non-small cell lung cancer. The method was immunoSEQ multiplex PCR; TCRdb's version includes in-frame clones alone and lacks a portion of them. This table has more than 50,000 clones, around 83% appearing once. This specimen was peripheral blood, taken before any cancer treatment. The receptors were gathered from a female donor over 55 with stage II squamous cell lung carcinoma. The CDR3 runs from the conserved cysteine through the conserved F or W. A D gene is named only where the DNA matches it firmly. Size is stated for part of the rows, as once, few or many counts, or as a class when the clone is expanded.

NA	NA	TRBV30	TRBJ1-4	CAWSGRQINEKLFF	TGTGCCTGGAGTGGGCGACAGATTAATGAAAAACTGTTTTTT
few	TRBD1	TRBV2	TRBJ1-4	CASSAQGQGGNEKLFF	TGTGCCAGCAGTGCCCAAGGACAGGGCGGGAATGAAAAACTGTTTTTT
NA	NA	TRBV5-1	TRBJ2-1	CASSPTSPSSYNEQFF	TGCGCCAGCAGCCCCACTAGTCCCAGCTCCTACAATGAGCAGTTCTTC
NA	TRBD2	TRBV6-6	TRBJ2-7	CASSSPGLANYEQYF	TGTGCCAGCAGCTCTCCTGGACTAGCTAACTACGAGCAGTACTTC
NA	NA	TRBV11-2	TRBJ2-7	CASSTVRGRYEQYF	TGTGCCAGCAGTACTGTAAGGGGACGCTACGAGCAGTACTTC
NA	NA	TRBV29-1	TRBJ1-1	CSVGLAWNTEAFF	TGCAGCGTTGGACTGGCCTGGAACACTGAAGCTTTCTTT
NA	NA	TRBV19	TRBJ1-4	CASSIGGGFANEKLFF	TGTGCCAGTAGTATCGGTGGGGGGTTCGCTAATGAAAAACTGTTTTTT
NA	TRBD1	TRBV27	TRBJ1-6	CASSPQGGADNSPLHF	TGTGCCAGCAGTCCCCAGGGGGGGGCTGATAATTCACCCCTCCACTTT
NA	NA	TRBV10-3	TRBJ1-5	CAISGQGNQPQHF	TGTGCCATCAGTGGGCAGGGGAATCAGCCCCAGCATTTT
NA	NA	TRBV10-3	TRBJ1-2	CAISVGFGEGYTF	TGTGCCATCAGTGTAGGGTTCGGAGAAGGCTACACCTTC
NA	NA	TRBV5-1	TRBJ1-1	CASSKGGGNTEAFF	TGCGCCAGCAGCAAGGGAGGGGGGAACACTGAAGCTTTCTTT
few	TRBD2	TRBV9	TRBJ2-5	CASSVSGTVYQETQYF	TGTGCCAGCAGCGTCAGCGGGACTGTGTACCAAGAGACCCAGTACTTC
NA	TRBD1	TRBV27	TRBJ1-5	CASSTLGGFNQPQHF	TGTGCCAGCAGTACTTTAGGGGGCTTCAATCAGCCCCAGCATTTT
NA	NA	TRBV6-1	TRBJ2-2	CASRGEAVTGELFF	TGTGCCAGCAGGGGGGAGGCGGTCACCGGGGAGCTGTTTTTT
NA	NA	TRBV25-1	TRBJ1-1	CASSDRGGTEAFF	TGTGCCAGCAGTGACAGGGGTGGCACTGAAGCTTTCTTT
NA	NA	TRBV5-1	TRBJ2-3	CASSLVDTQYF	TGCGCCAGCAGCTTGGTCGATACGCAGTATTTT
NA	NA	TRBV6-1	TRBJ2-7	CASSEFRGEQYF	TGTGCCAGCAGTGAATTCAGGGGCGAGCAGTACTTC
few	NA	TRBV5-1	TRBJ2-3	CASSSGGLPPADTQYF	TGCGCCAGCAGCTCCGGGGGGCTGCCCCCTGCTGATACGCAGTATTTT
few	TRBD1	TRBV5-4	TRBJ1-1	CASSFKRNSQGDTEAFF	TGTGCCAGCAGCTTTAAACGAAATTCTCAGGGGGACACTGAAGCTTTCTTT
NA	NA	TRBV6-5	TRBJ1-1	CASSYEGGGMNTEAFF	TGTGCCAGCAGTTACGAGGGCGGGGGGATGAACACTGAAGCTTTCTTT
NA	NA	TRBV5-1	TRBJ2-1	CASSLVGDNEQFF	TGCGCCAGCAGCTTGGTGGGAGACAATGAGCAGTTCTTC
NA	NA	TRBV7-8	TRBJ2-3	CASSSLRTDTQYF	TGTGCCAGCAGCTCCCTACGCACAGATACGCAGTATTTT